This T cell receptor beta chain is from a study of T-cell memory formation after mild COVID-19. For the study at large: The two donors had largely donor-specific TCR clusters. Study observations and caveats: The study detected some responding clones in pre-infection memory, suggesting cross-reactive memory joined.

CDR1 DFQATT and CDR2 SNEGSKA come from the germline V gene (reference sequence). The CDR3 totals 13 residues. V was trimmed by 2 bases and J by 3 bases, leaving 9 bases between them. Amplification by 5'RACE using constant-segment primers produced TCR alpha and TCR beta cDNA libraries that carried sample barcodes and UMIs. TCRdb redid the calling of the 5' RACE reads with MiXCR, one entry per CDR3 protein. The sample includes roughly 160,000 distinct CDR3 sequences, 10% to 15% seen only once; the top ten take approximately 3.3%. This clonotype was recorded many times. Its target is unknown. This receptor was identified in a man younger than 35 who had mild COVID-19 (a few samples of this study predate the infection). Cell type and time point are not known. The chain couples TRBV20-1 to TRBJ2-3; a weak D match, TRBD1 (5 bases). Sequenced: PBMCs or a T cell subset sorted from them (not recorded which). CDR3 coding DNA: TGCAGTGCTAGACTCCCAGGGACAGATACGCAGTATTTT. Encoded protein: CSARLPGTDTQYF.